This T cell receptor beta chain was sequenced in a study of tumor-infiltrating lymphocytes in localized non-small cell lung cancer. The method was immunoSEQ multiplex PCR; TCRdb's version includes in-frame clones alone and lacks a portion of them. The sample lists about 29,000 clones; approximately 85% were seen once. The CDR3 length is 16 residues. The V and J ends lost 7 bases and 2 bases respectively, with 18 bases between them. Germline V gene data show CDR1 as SGHAT and CDR2 as FQNNGV. This clonotype was sampled from a human donor with non-small cell lung cancer. The rearrangement joins TRBV11-2 to TRBJ2-1, with unresolved D. The sample taken for sequencing was lung tumor tissue. The CDR3 here is CASTQTQGATYNEQFF. As DNA, the CDR3 is TGTGCCAGCACTCAAACCCAAGGAGCCACCTACAATGAGCAGTTCTTC.